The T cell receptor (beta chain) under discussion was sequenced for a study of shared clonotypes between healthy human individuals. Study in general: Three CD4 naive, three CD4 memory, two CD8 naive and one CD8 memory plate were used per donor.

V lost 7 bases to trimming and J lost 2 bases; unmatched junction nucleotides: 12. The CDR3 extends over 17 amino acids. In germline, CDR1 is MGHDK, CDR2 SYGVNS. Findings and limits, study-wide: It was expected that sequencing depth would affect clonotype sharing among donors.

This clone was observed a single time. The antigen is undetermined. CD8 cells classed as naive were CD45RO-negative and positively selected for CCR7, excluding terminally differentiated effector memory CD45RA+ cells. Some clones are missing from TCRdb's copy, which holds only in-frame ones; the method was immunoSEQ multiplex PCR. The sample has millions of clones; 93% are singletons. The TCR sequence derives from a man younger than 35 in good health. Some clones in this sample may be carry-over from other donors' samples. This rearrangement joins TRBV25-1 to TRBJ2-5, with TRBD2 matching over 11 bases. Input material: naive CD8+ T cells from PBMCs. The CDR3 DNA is TGTGCCAGCACCCCCTCGGGGACTAGCGGCCTTCAAGAGACCCAGTACTTC. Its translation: CASTPSGTSGLQETQYF.